This TCR beta chain was retrieved from a study of cytomegalovirus exposure and HLA in healthy donors. Overall study results and limits: A later analysis linked a missense variant in DCLRE1C to the trimming of TCR beta V and J genes. Altogether, 160 or so TCR beta chains were recorded as cytomegalovirus-associated.

This clone was seen a few times. Its antigen is as yet unknown. From germline, CDR1 is SGHTA and CDR2 FQGNSA. The trim removed 1 base at V and 7 bases at J, leaving 7 bases unmatched. The CDR3 covers 14 residues. In the PCR, 60 Vbeta and 13 Jbeta primers were used. Profiled with immunoSEQ multiplex PCR; TCRdb holds only in-frame clones, not every one. The sample carries 150,000 or so clones, roughly four fifths recorded once. Material: PBMCs. This sequence joins TRBV7-2 and TRBJ2-7, with 7 bases lining up with TRBD2. The TCR comes from a man aged 18 to 30 in good health and CMV-seropositive. The CDR3 coding sequence is TGTGCCAGCAGCTTAGGGGGACTACCTAGAGAGCAGTACTTC. Protein: CASSLGGLPREQYF.